The next 29 T cell receptor beta chains were all read from a single sample in a study of blood T cell repertoires in COVID-19. The table came from immunoSEQ multiplex PCR; TCRdb's copy has only in-frame clones and leaves some out. The profile shows around 100,000 clones, 70% to 90% of them singletons. Source material: peripheral blood. These receptors came from a middle-aged man with acute or convalescent COVID-19.

The V and J genes are TRBV6-5 and TRBJ1-6; D perhaps matches TRBD1 (6 bases). Germline V lookup: CDR1 MNHEY, CDR2 SVGAGI. V shed 6 bases and J shed 6 bases, with 12 bases lying between them. The CDR3 extends over 14 amino acids. The CDR3 nucleotides are TGTGCCAGCAGCCAACAGGGAAGTAATTCACCCCTCCACTTT. It is translated as CASSQQGSNSPLHF.

The chain recombines TRBV2 with TRBJ1-5; 10 positions agree with TRBD1. This CDR3 spans 15 amino acids. The V gene end was trimmed by 6 bases and the J gene end by 7 bases; junction bases not matched to a gene: 9. The germline CDR1 and CDR2 sequences are SNHLY and FYNNEI. The CDR3 DNA reads as TGTGCCAGCAGCGACCGACAGGGGGCGAGGCAGCCCCAGCATTTT. This gives the protein CASSDRQGARQPQHF.

In this sample, this clone turned up once. The chain recombines TRBV13 with TRBJ2-7; the match to TRBD1 covers 7 bases. V was pared by 5 bases and J by 0 bases, with 7 bases of the junction left unmatched. Germline loops: CDR1 PRHDT, CDR2 FYEKMQ (reference sequence). There are 15 residues in the CDR3. This CDR3 is CASSTGTVGSYEQYF. The CDR3 coding sequence is TGTGCCAGCAGCACCGGGACAGTCGGCTCCTACGAGCAGTACTTC.

V and J are TRBV2 and TRBJ2-5; 9 bases fit TRBD2. Unmatched junction bases numbered 7, after V lost 6 bases and J lost 5 bases. Germline assignment: CDR1 SNHLY and CDR2 FYNNEI. The CDR3 has 14 residues. CDR3 in amino acids: CASSQGGGAETQYF. The CDR3 coding sequence is TGTGCCAGCAGCCAAGGCGGGGGGGCGGAGACCCAGTACTTC.

V usage is TRBV28 and J usage is TRBJ2-7; a weak D match, TRBD1 (6 bases). V lost 6 bases, J lost 5 bases, and 23 bases lay in between. CDR1 and CDR2 from the germline V gene are MDHEN and SYDVKM. The CDR3 length is 16 residues. The CDR3 sequence: CASREAGAPLRDEQYF. The DNA for the CDR3 is TGTGCCAGCAGGGAGGCAGGGGCTCCTTTAAGAGACGAGCAGTACTTC.

The CDR3, as DNA: TGTGCCAGTAGCCGTGGACTAGCGGGAGGAGGGAATGAGCAGTTCTTC. Translated, it gives CASSRGLAGGGNEQFF. This chain connects TRBV19 to TRBJ2-1; TRBD2 matches at 14 bases. Unmatched junction bases numbered 8, after V lost 6 bases and J lost 7 bases. CDR1 and CDR2 (germline): LNHDA, SQIVND (reference sequence). The CDR3 extends over 16 amino acids.

CDR3 bases: TGTGCCAGCAGCTTAGTTAGAAAGAATCAGCCCCAGCATTTT. Translated: CASSLVRKNQPQHF. The rearrangement joins TRBV7-2 to TRBJ1-5; D unresolved. Germline CDR1 reads SGHTA; CDR2 reads FQGNSA. This CDR3 comprises 14 residues. V shed 1 base and J shed 4 bases, with 8 bases lying between them.

The sample holds one count of this clone. The chain combines TRBV2 with TRBJ2-7; perhaps TRBD1 as D (6 bases). The V end was cut by 8 bases, the J end by 3 bases, with 14 bases between. Germline-derived CDR1 and CDR2 are SNHLY and FYNNEI. The CDR3 consists of 13 residues. The CDR3 DNA is TGTGCCAGCTCCTTGGGCAGGGGCTACGAGCAGTACTTC. The encoded protein is CASSLGRGYEQYF. The entire variable domain, with the rest obtained from reference TRBV2 and TRBJ2-7, is as follows: EPEVTQTPSHQVTQMGQEVILRCVPISNHLYFYWYRQILGQKVEFLVSFYNNEISEKSEIFDDQFSVERPDGSNFTLKIRSTKLEDSAMYFCASSLGRGYEQYFGPGTRLTVT.

The count of this clone is one. Other DNA sequences in this specimen translate into the identical CDR3. CDR3 loop: CASSFDRDTQYF. The DNA of the CDR3 is TGTGCCAGCAGCTTTGATAGAGATACGCAGTATTTT. The chain links TRBV7-9 to TRBJ2-3, with unresolved D. Trimming shortened V by 3 bases and J by 5 bases, and 6 bases separated the two germline ends. Germline V gives CDR1 SEHNR, CDR2 FQNEAQ (reference sequence). The CDR3 loop spans 12 amino acids.

This chain uses TRBV29-1 with TRBJ1-2; D not certain. Germline CDR1 reads SQVTM; CDR2 reads ANQGSEA. CDR3 length: 12 residues. Trimming cost V 7 bases and J 4 bases, with 13 bases left between them. The CDR3 is CSGNTVSYGYTF. In DNA form, the CDR3 reads TGCAGCGGGAATACAGTTTCCTATGGCTACACCTTC.

The V call is TRBV5-1, the J call TRBJ1-4; a possible D gene is TRBD1 (5 bases). This CDR3 comprises 16 residues. From germline, CDR1 is SGHRS and CDR2 YFSETQ. V dropped 4 bases and J dropped 4 bases, with 17 bases sitting between them. DNA of the CDR3: TGCGCCAGCAGCCCCCCTTACGGGGGGGATAATGAAAAACTGTTTTTT. It codes for CASSPPYGGDNEKLFF. The complete variable domain, with remaining parts taken from reference TRBV5-1 and TRBJ1-4, reads KAGVTQTPRYLIKTRGQQVTLSCSPISGHRSVSWYQQTPGQGLQFLFEYFSETQRNKGNFPGRFSGRQFSNSRSEMNVSTLELGDSALYLCASSPPYGGDNEKLFFGSGTQLSVL.

This clone has only one observation. The chain couples TRBV3-1 (or the pseudogene TRBV3-2) to TRBJ1-1; D possibly corresponds to TRBD1 (6 bases). V lost 2 bases, J lost 1 base, and 14 bases lay in between. The germline gives CDR1 LGHDT, CDR2 YNNKEL (reference sequence). There are 16 residues in the CDR3. The CDR3 nucleotides read TGTGCCAGCAGCCAACCTCCTGGACAGCCGAACACTGAAGCTTTCTTT. Amino acids: CASSQPPGQPNTEAFF.

The count of this clone is one. The chain is built from TRBV27 and TRBJ1-6; the match to TRBD1 covers 10 bases. This CDR3 comprises 15 residues. CDR1 is MNHEY and CDR2 is SMNVEV in the germline V gene (reference sequence). With V trimmed by 7 bases and J by 6 bases, 6 bases remained unmatched. The CDR3 DNA sequence: TGTGCCAGCATTTGGGGACAGGGGTTTAATTCACCCCTCCACTTT. This encodes CASIWGQGFNSPLHF.

The V and J genes are TRBV19 and TRBJ1-1; D not certain. Per the germline V gene, CDR1 is LNHDA and CDR2 is SQIVND (reference sequence). V lost 2 bases to trimming and J lost 1 base, with 14 bases between them. CDR3 length: 16 residues. The DNA of the CDR3 is TGTGCCAGTAGTATATTTGGCAGTGTGAAGAACACTGAAGCTTTCTTT. Translating it yields CASSIFGSVKNTEAFF.

The chain uses TRBV7-2 and TRBJ1-1, with TRBD1 matching over 11 bases. With V trimmed by 5 bases and J by 0 bases, 8 bases remained unmatched. The V gene's germline CDR1 is SGHTA and CDR2 FQGNSA. The CDR3 totals 17 residues. CDR3 protein: CASSQGGTGGMNTEAFF. The CDR3 DNA reads TGTGCCAGCAGCCAGGGGGGGACAGGGGGAATGAACACTGAAGCTTTCTTT. Together with reference TRBV7-2 and TRBJ1-1, the CDR3 gives the full variable domain: GAGVSQSPSNKVTEKGKDVELRCDPISGHTALYWYRQSLGQGLEFLIYFQGNSAPDKSGLPSDRFSAERTGGSVSTLTIQRTQQEDSAVYLCASSQGGTGGMNTEAFFGQGTRLTVV.

This clone was picked up one time. The chain joins TRBV14 to TRBJ2-1; 10 positions match TRBD2. Per germline, CDR1 SGHDN and CDR2 FVKESK. Losses at the gene ends were 1 base for V and 8 bases for J; bases not matched to a gene: 5. CDR3 length equals 15 residues. The CDR3 sequence: CASSQVGAGGDEQFF. For the CDR3, the DNA is TGTGCCAGCAGCCAAGTGGGAGCGGGAGGGGATGAGCAGTTCTTC. Variable domain in full (rest from reference TRBV14 and TRBJ2-1): EAGVTQFPSHSVIEKGQTVTLRCDPISGHDNLYWYRRVMGKEIKFLLHFVKESKQDESGMPNNRFLAERTGGTYSTLKVQPAELEDSGVYFCASSQVGAGGDEQFFGPGTRLTVL.

A remark on this clone: The junction does not match germline at one end; this may be a read error. In the same sample, other DNA sequences code for this CDR3. The chain is built from TRBV2 and TRBJ2-5, with a possible D match to TRBD2 (5 bases). From germline, CDR1 is SNHLY and CDR2 FYNNEI. The CDR3 is 15 residues long. The CDR3 sequence: CASSVRGQLQETQYF. The CDR3 bases are TGTGCCAGCAGCGTCCGCGGGCAGCTCCAAGAGACCCAATACTTC.

This chain joins TRBV7-2 and TRBJ2-5; 10 nucleotides align to TRBD2. The trim removed 0 bases at V and 1 base at J, leaving 2 bases unmatched. CDR3 length: 16 amino acids. Germline V gene lookup returns CDR1 SGHTA and CDR2 FQGNSA. The DNA of the CDR3 is TGTGCCAGCAGCTTAGCCAGCGGGGGGGGCCAAGAGACCCAGTACTTC. Translated: CASSLASGGGQETQYF.

The DNA of the CDR3 is TGTGCCAGCAGCTTACCAGGCACAGATACGCAGTATTTT. This encodes CASSLPGTDTQYF. The V gene is TRBV5-6, the J gene TRBJ2-3; no firm D call. The length of the CDR3 is 13 residues. V gave up 2 bases and J gave up 1 base, with 5 bases separating them. Germline V CDR1 and CDR2: SGHDT, YYEEEE.

This clone was found a few times. The chain couples TRBV10-2 to TRBJ2-3, with 7 bases fitting TRBD2. This CDR3 comprises 12 residues. J gave up 14 bases and V 4 bases, and 9 bases lay outside the gene matches. Germline V CDR1 and CDR2: WSHSY, SAAADI. The CDR3 loop is CASSVRSGEAYF. In DNA form, the CDR3 reads TGCGCCAGCAGTGTTAGAAGCGGGGAGGCGTATTTT.

This sequence joins TRBV4-2 and TRBJ2-3, with 7 bases that match TRBD2. Trimming removed 0 bases from V and 0 bases from J; junction bases left unmatched: 6. CDR1 and CDR2 from the germline V gene are LGHNA and YNFKEQ. The CDR3 totals 17 residues. The DNA of the CDR3 is TGTGCCAGCAGCCAAGATCCTCAGCGGGGAAGCACAGATACGCAGTATTTT. As protein: CASSQDPQRGSTDTQYF.

The rearrangement uses TRBV27 and TRBJ2-4, with TRBD1 matching 7 bases. CDR1 MNHEY and CDR2 SMNVEV come from the germline V gene (reference sequence). This CDR3 has 14 amino acids. Unmatched junction bases numbered 6, after V lost 4 bases and J lost 6 bases. CDR3 sequence reads: CASSSVRGLNIQYF. As DNA, the CDR3 is TGTGCCAGCAGTTCGGTAAGGGGGCTAAACATTCAGTACTTC.

V is TRBV6-2 or TRBV6-3 and J is TRBJ2-4; 10 bases align to TRBD2. Trimming took 2 bases from V and 3 from J; bases not matched to a gene: 13. This CDR3 comprises 19 residues. The germline V gene has CDR1 MNHEY and CDR2 SVGEGT. CDR3 sequence reads: CASSYPSGGAVLGKNIQYF. CDR3 nucleotides: TGTGCCAGCAGTTACCCAAGCGGGGGGGCGGTGTTGGGCAAAAACATTCAGTACTTC.

The chain recombines TRBV7-3 with TRBJ2-1; 7 bases agree with TRBD2. The CDR3 has 15 residues. Germline trimming cut 1 base from V and 8 bases from J; bases unmatched to any gene: 8. Looked up from germline, CDR1 is SGHTA and CDR2 is FQGTGA. CDR3 in amino acids: CASSLRLWAGDEQFF. The CDR3 DNA reads as TGTGCCAGCAGCTTAAGGCTATGGGCGGGGGATGAGCAGTTCTTC. The entire variable domain, with the rest obtained from reference TRBV7-3 and TRBJ2-1, is as follows: GAGVSQTPSNKVTEKGKYVELRCDPISGHTALYWYRQSLGQGPEFLIYFQGTGAADDSGLPNDRFFAVRPEGSVSTLKIQRTERGDSAVYLCASSLRLWAGDEQFFGPGTRLTVL.

V usage is TRBV3-1 (or the pseudogene TRBV3-2) and J usage is TRBJ1-2; D is undetermined. Between the trimmed V and J ends, which lost 3 bases and 7 bases, there was a span of 12 bases. CDR3 length equals 13 residues. Germline-derived CDR1 and CDR2 are LGHDT and YNNKEL (reference sequence). The CDR3 loop reads CASSHWSEGGYTF. The DNA of the CDR3 is TGTGCCAGCAGCCACTGGTCCGAGGGTGGCTACACCTTC.

V usage is TRBV29-1 and J usage is TRBJ1-1; D may be TRBD1 (5 bases). Deletions cut 4 bases from V and 4 bases from J, with 13 bases between. CDR3 length: 13 amino acids. Germline V gene data show CDR1 as SQVTM and CDR2 as ANQGSEA. CDR3 loop: CSVAPGGGTEAFF. The CDR3, as DNA: TGCAGCGTTGCCCCGGGGGGAGGCACTGAAGCTTTCTTT.

A single count supports this clone. This chain uses TRBV5-4 with TRBJ2-5; no definite D call. Germline V lookup: CDR1 SGHNT, CDR2 YYREEE (reference sequence). The CDR3 sequence is 14 residues long. The ends were cut back, 0 bases at V and 0 bases at J, with 6 bases in the middle. CDR3 nucleotides: TGTGCCAGCAGCTTGGGACACTACCAAGAGACCCAGTACTTC. It translates to CASSLGHYQETQYF.

The chain carries TRBV5-1 and TRBJ2-5; 13 nucleotides align to TRBD2. The CDR3 covers 16 residues. Per the germline V gene, CDR1 is SGHRS and CDR2 is YFSETQ. V lost 3 bases to trimming and J lost 5 bases; unmatched junction nucleotides: 7. The CDR3 here is CASSWGLAGKRETQYF. The CDR3 DNA follows: TGCGCCAGCAGCTGGGGACTAGCGGGGAAGAGGGAGACCCAGTACTTC.

The V call is TRBV20-1, the J call TRBJ2-5, with D maybe TRBD2 (5 bases). The ends were cut back, 3 bases at V and 3 bases at J, with 11 bases in the middle. Germline V gene data show CDR1 as DFQATT and CDR2 as SNEGSKA (reference sequence). This CDR3 is 13 amino acids long. The CDR3 loop is CSASRGPEETQYF. Written as DNA, the CDR3 is TGCAGTGCTAGTCGGGGTCCGGAAGAGACCCAGTACTTC.